A single count supports the clone carrying this T cell receptor (beta chain). Its antigen remains unknown. As to time point: blood 4 weeks post-SBRT, at nephrectomy. Treatment given: 15 Gy SBRT to primary tumor, nephrectomy 4 weeks later. Nephrectomy followed 15 Gy stereotactic body radiation by 4 weeks. The tumor was a clear cell renal cell carcinoma. The method was immunoSEQ multiplex PCR; TCRdb's version includes in-frame clones alone and lacks a portion of them. Of some 100,000 clones in the sample, around 84% were seen once. This sample is part of a study of radiation and T cells in renal cell carcinoma. Overall study results and limits: No pretreatment tumor biopsies were available for baseline clonotypes. From baseline, blood top tumor clonotypes peaked at 2 weeks post-radiation.

CDR3 length equals 18 residues. V lost 1 base and J 7 bases, leaving 29 bases between the germline ends. The V gene's germline CDR1 is GTSNPN and CDR2 SVGIG (reference sequence). The source is a man in his 60s with renal cell carcinoma. The source was blood, collected from a patient whose treatment included radiotherapy and nephrectomy. The chain combines TRBV30 with TRBJ2-7; no clear D. CDR3 protein: CAWSGPIRRAVPFSEQYF. Here the CDR3 DNA reads TGTGCCTGGAGTGGCCCTATTCGTCGGGCAGTTCCATTCTCGGAGCAGTACTTC.